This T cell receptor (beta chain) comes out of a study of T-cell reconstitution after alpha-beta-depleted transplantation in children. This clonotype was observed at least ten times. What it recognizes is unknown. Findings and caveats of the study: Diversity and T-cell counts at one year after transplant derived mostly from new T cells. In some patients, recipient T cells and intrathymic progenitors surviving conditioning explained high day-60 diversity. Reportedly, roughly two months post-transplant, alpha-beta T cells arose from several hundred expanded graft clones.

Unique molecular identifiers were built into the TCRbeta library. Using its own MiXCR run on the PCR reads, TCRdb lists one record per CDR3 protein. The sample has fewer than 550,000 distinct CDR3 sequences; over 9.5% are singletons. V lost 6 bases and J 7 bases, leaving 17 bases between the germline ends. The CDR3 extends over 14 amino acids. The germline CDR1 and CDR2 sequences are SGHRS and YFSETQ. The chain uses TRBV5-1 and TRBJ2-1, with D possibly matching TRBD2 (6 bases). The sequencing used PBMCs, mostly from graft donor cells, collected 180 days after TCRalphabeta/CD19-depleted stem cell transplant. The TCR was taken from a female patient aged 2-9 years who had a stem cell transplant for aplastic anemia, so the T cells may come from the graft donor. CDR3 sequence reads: CASTGLATSNEQFF. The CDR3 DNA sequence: TGCGCCAGCACCGGGCTAGCGACTTCGAATGAGCAGTTCTTC. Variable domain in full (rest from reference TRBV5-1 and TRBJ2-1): KAGVTQTPRYLIKTRGQQVTLSCSPISGHRSVSWYQQTPGQGLQFLFEYFSETQRNKGNFPGRFSGRQFSNSRSEMNVSTLELGDSALYLCASTGLATSNEQFFGPGTRLTVL.